This T cell receptor (beta chain) was captured by sequencing in a study of shared clonotypes between healthy human individuals. The method was immunoSEQ multiplex PCR; TCRdb's version includes in-frame clones alone and lacks a portion of them. The data show fewer than 2.5 million clones, with roughly 93% seen just once and more than 0.35% held by the top ten. Study-wide results and caveats: Non-shared clonotypes were found to have lower generation probabilities than the clonotypes that were shared by all four of the sorted-subset donors. Generally, naive subsets came out with larger estimated richness than memory subsets.

In the case of this clone: What it recognizes is unknown.

This CDR3 is 14 amino acids long. V dropped 3 bases and J dropped 5; count of bases not matched to a gene: 5. The germline gives CDR1 SGDLS, CDR2 YYNGEE. All donors were healthy HIV-negative adults lacking recent acute infections or vaccinations. The authors divided CD4+ cells into CD45RA+ naive and CD45RA-negative memory subsets. The chain joins TRBV9 to TRBJ2-3, with 8 bases fitting TRBD2. Sequencing was performed on naive CD4+ T cells from PBMCs. Subset here: CD45RA+ positively selected. The receptor was isolated from a man between 18 and 35 years old in good health. Some clones in this sample may be carry-over from other donors' samples. CDR3 sequence: CASSARGAIDTQYF. For the CDR3, the DNA is TGTGCCAGCAGCGCGCGGGGGGCTATAGATACGCAGTATTTT.